This TCR beta chain was identified during a study of blood T cells in healthy people across ages. Study observations and caveats: Age brought a roughly linear fall in TCR beta diversity measured per million T cells.

The CDR3 covers 15 residues. Losses at the gene ends were 5 bases for V and 2 bases for J; bases not matched to a gene: 7. Germline CDR1 and CDR2: MNHNS and SASEGT. The sample, about 9.7 milliliters of peripheral blood, was drawn from each donor. Together with a sample-barcoded 5' primer, a J-beta primer mix was included in a second PCR lasting roughly 6 to 12 cycles. One entry per CDR3 protein results from TCRdb running MiXCR on the 5' RACE reads. The data hold about 380,000 distinct CDR3 sequences, with roughly half observed a single time. This clonotype has a handful of counts. Its antigen is undetermined.

The TCR comes from a man in his 60s in good health. Sequencing used blood. The rearrangement links TRBV6-1 to TRBJ2-3, with TRBD1 matching 7 bases. CDR3 in amino acids: CASSSRQGNTDTQYF. CDR3 nucleotides: TGTGCCAGCAGTTCCCGACAGGGTAACACAGATACGCAGTATTTT.